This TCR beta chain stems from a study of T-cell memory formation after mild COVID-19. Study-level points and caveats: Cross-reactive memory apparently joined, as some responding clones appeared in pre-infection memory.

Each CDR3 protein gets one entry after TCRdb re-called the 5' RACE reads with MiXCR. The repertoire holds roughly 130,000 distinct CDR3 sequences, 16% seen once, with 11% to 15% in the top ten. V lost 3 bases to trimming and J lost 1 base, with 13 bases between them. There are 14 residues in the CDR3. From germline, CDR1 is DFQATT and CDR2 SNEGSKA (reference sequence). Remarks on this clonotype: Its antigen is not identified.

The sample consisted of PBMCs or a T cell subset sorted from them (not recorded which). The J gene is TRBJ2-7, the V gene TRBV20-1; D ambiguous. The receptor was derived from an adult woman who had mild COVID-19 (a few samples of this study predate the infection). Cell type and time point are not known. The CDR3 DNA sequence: TGCAGTGCTAGTGACGAGCGCACATCCTACGAGCAGTACTTC. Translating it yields CSASDERTSYEQYF.